This T cell receptor (beta chain) was observed in a study of beta chain features in type 1 diabetes. Study results and caveats: All four CD4+ subsets of Type 1 diabetes patients contained TCRB CDR3s that were moderately but significantly shorter.

Based on CD45RO/CCR7/CD25/CD127/CD95/CD27, CD4+ regulatory, stem cell-like memory, naive and central memory cells were sorted. In this sample, this clone turned up a few times. Its antigen remains unknown. Germline V gene lookup returns CDR1 SGHVS and CDR2 FNYEAQ. The CDR3 extends over 16 amino acids. Trimming took 4 bases from V and 6 from J; bases not matched to a gene: 6. Reverse transcription of all isolated RNA meant that expressed TCRB transcripts were sequenced. Using immunoSEQ multiplex PCR, the repertoire was profiled, and TCRdb retains in-frame clones only, with some absent. In the table there are 300,000 to 350,000 clones, around 9.7% of which are singletons.

This chain uses TRBV7-6 with TRBJ2-1; TRBD2 matches 13 bases. Sequencing was carried out using central memory CD4+ T cells from blood. This clonotype was sampled from a man in his thirties or forties with type 1 diabetes. CDR3 loop: CASSSGLAGDINEQFF. In DNA form, the CDR3 reads TGTGCCAGCAGCTCCGGACTAGCGGGGGATATCAATGAGCAGTTCTTC.